Each of the 9 T cell receptor beta chains below was sequenced from the same sample in a study of cytomegalovirus exposure and HLA in healthy donors. The PCR made use of 60 Vbeta and 13 Jbeta primers. Here immunoSEQ multiplex PCR was the method, and the copy in TCRdb shows in-frame clones only, minus some. Of 150,000 to 200,000 clones in the sample, around 68% are singletons; the top ten hold less than 3%. The source material was PBMCs. These receptor sequences come from a woman between 35 and 50 years old in good health and CMV-seropositive.

This chain joins TRBV6-5 and TRBJ1-2, with 12 bases lining up with TRBD1. V lost 5 bases to trimming and J lost 7 bases; unmatched junction nucleotides: 5. CDR1 and CDR2 (germline): MNHEY, SVGAGI. This CDR3 contains 14 residues. This chain's CDR3 is CASSGGQGAVGYTF. CDR3 nucleotide sequence: TGTGCCAGCAGTGGGGGACAGGGGGCGGTTGGCTACACCTTC.

The chain recombines TRBV27 with TRBJ1-1; D gene unclear. CDR3 size: 15 residues. Between the trimmed V and J ends, which lost 6 bases and 0 bases, there was a span of 14 bases. Germline CDR1 and CDR2: MNHEY and SMNVEV (reference sequence). The CDR3, as DNA: TGTGCCAGCAGCAGAACCGGGAAGATGAACACTGAAGCTTTCTTT. Its protein product is CASSRTGKMNTEAFF.

The rearrangement joins TRBV28 to TRBJ2-1; the D is unclear. The V gene's germline CDR1 is MDHEN and CDR2 SYDVKM. V was pared by 5 bases and J by 12 bases, with 14 bases between. CDR3 length equals 12 residues. CDR3 loop: CASSVNTFAQFF. The CDR3 DNA reads TGTGCCAGCAGTGTCAATACATTCGCGCAGTTCTTC.

The chain couples TRBV5-1 to TRBJ2-3; 11 nucleotides line up with TRBD2. The CDR3 consists of 16 residues. With V trimmed by 2 bases and J by 6 bases, 8 bases remained unmatched. CDR1 and CDR2 from the germline V gene are SGHRS and YFSETQ. The CDR3 region has the DNA TGCGCCAGCAGCTTTCGTTTGAGGACTAGCGGGGATACGCAGTATTTT. Residues: CASSFRLRTSGDTQYF.

The rearrangement joins TRBV18 to TRBJ2-1; D unclear. The CDR3 sequence is 15 residues long. Germline CDR1 KGHSH, CDR2 LQKENI. The germline V and J ends were trimmed by 0 bases and 7 bases, with 13 bases remaining between them. The CDR3 coding sequence is TGTGCCAGCTCACCACCGTCGACTTATAGTAATGAGCAGTTCTTC. Translation: CASSPPSTYSNEQFF.

The V gene is TRBV2, the J gene TRBJ2-2; 9 nucleotides align to TRBD2. V trimming: 4 bases; J trimming: 5 bases; junction bases outside the gene matches: 5. The CDR3 contains 15 residues. CDR1 is SNHLY and CDR2 is FYNNEI in the germline V gene. The CDR3 DNA follows: TGTGCCAGCAGTGGGAGGCTAGCGGGGACCGGGGAGCTGTTTTTT. Amino acid sequence: CASSGRLAGTGELFF.

This clone was detected only a few times. This sequence joins TRBV5-1 and TRBJ1-1; TRBD1 matches 7 bases. With V trimmed by 1 base and J by 2 bases, 8 bases remained unmatched. This CDR3 is 16 amino acids long. Germline loops: CDR1 SGHRS, CDR2 YFSETQ. The CDR3 region is CASSLSTGDLNTEAFF. The CDR3 nucleotides are TGCGCCAGCAGCTTGTCCACAGGGGACCTCAACACTGAAGCTTTCTTT.

CDR3: CASRGTGVKAFF. CDR3 coding DNA: TGTGCCAGCAGGGGGACAGGGGTTAAAGCTTTCTTT. This chain uses TRBV6-5 with TRBJ1-1; 10 bases align to TRBD1. The CDR3 is 12 amino acids. Germline trimming cut 6 bases from V and 9 bases from J; bases unmatched to any gene: 4. Germline loops: CDR1 MNHEY, CDR2 SVGAGI.

CDR3 loop: CASSSPGLPSYNEQFF. The CDR3 DNA sequence: TGCGCCAGCAGCTCTCCGGGACTACCATCCTACAATGAGCAGTTCTTC. The rearrangement uses TRBV5-1 and TRBJ2-1, with 7 bases matching TRBD2. Trimming cost V 3 bases and J 1 base; bases outside gene matches: 7. The CDR3 totals 16 residues. Germline-derived CDR1 and CDR2 are SGHRS and YFSETQ.